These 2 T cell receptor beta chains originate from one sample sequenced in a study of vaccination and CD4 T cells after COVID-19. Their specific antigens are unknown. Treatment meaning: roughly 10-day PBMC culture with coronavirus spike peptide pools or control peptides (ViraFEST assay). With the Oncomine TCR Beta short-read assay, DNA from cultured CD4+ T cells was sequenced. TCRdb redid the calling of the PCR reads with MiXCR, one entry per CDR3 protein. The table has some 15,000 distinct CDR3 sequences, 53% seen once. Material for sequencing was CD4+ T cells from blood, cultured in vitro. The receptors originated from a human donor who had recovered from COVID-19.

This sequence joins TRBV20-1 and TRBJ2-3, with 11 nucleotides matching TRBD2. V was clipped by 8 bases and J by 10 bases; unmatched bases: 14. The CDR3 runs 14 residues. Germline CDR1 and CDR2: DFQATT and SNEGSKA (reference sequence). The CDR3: CSPNLAGGTYPQYF. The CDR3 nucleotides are TGCAGTCCCAATCTAGCGGGAGGAACATATCCGCAGTATTTT.

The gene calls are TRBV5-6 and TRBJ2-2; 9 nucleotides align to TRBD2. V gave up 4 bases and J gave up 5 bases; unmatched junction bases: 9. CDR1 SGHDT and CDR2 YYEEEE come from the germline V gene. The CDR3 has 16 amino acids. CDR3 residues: CASSLPGLASTGELFF. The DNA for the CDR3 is TGTGCCAGCAGCCTCCCGGGACTAGCTTCAACCGGGGAGCTGTTTTTT.